This T cell receptor beta chain derives from a study of CXCR3-negative and CXCR3-positive naive CD8 T cells. Study conclusions and caveats: The study found more hydrophobic TRB CDR3s in CXCR3-positive naive cells than in CXCR3-negative naive cells.

CDR3 length: 16 amino acids. Per germline, CDR1 MNHEY and CDR2 SMNVEV (reference sequence). Comment on this clonotype: What it binds is unknown.

TRB cDNA was prepared as libraries by UMI-labeled 5' RACE. TCRdb reprocessed the 5' RACE reads and keeps a single row for each CDR3 protein, giving no DNA. The sample includes some 140,000 distinct CDR3 sequences. The receptor was derived from a human donor in good health. Some clones in this sample may be carry-over from other donors' samples. The chain recombines TRBV27 with TRBJ2-3; the TCRdb call, TRBD2, lacks DNA for checking. The material sequenced was naive CXCR3+ CD8+ T cells from blood. The subset: CD45RO-CCR7+CD27+CD95- naive CD8+ T cells expressing CXCR3 (TNR3+). The chain's CDR3 is CASSLTSGTSTDTQYF.